This TCR beta chain appears in the sequencing data of a study of T cells in Graves' hyperthyroidism and ophthalmopathy. Study details: Peripheral blood was taken when the disease was first diagnosed, before any treatment began.

V dropped 6 bases and J dropped 3 bases, with 11 bases sitting between them. Germline lookup yields CDR1 MDHEN and CDR2 SYDVKM. The CDR3 has 13 residues. This clonotype was observed at least ten times. Recently diagnosed hyperthyroidism of less than 2 months' duration affected patients aged 18 to 65. Each diagnosis was grounded in clinical symptoms, serum thyroxine and TRAb, thyroid ultrasound, and orbital computed tomography. Out of over 9 ml of fresh peripheral blood came the PBMCs. Regions amplified from RNA transcripts were the TCR beta CDR3 regions. Primed by the HTBI set, a first-round RT-PCR was run on the TCR CDR3. In TCRdb, the multiplex PCR reads were re-called with MiXCR into one record per CDR3 protein. The sample has about 710,000 distinct CDR3 sequences, 15% to 20% seen once.

This TCR was sampled from a young man with Graves' hyperthyroidism. V usage is TRBV28 and J usage is TRBJ1-2, with a tentative D call TRBD1 (5 bases). Material: blood. CDR3: CASSQQEYYGYTF. CDR3 sequence (DNA): TGTGCCAGCAGCCAACAGGAATACTATGGCTACACCTTC.